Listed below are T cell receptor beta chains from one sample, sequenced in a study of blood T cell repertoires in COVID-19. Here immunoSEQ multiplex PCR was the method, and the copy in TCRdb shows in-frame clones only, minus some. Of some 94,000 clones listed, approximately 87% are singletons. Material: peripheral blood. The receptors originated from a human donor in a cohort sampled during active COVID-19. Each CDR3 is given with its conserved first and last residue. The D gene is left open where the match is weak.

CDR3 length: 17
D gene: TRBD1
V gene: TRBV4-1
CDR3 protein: CASSQVTGVIGNSPLHF

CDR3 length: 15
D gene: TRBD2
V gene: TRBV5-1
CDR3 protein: CASTLTGTSVETQYF

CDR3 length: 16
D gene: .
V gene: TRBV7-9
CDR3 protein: CASSHLGGALNTEAFF

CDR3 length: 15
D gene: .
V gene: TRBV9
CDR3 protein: CASSVVPQGNTEAFF

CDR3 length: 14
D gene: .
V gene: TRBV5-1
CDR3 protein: CASSLDTTNNEQFF

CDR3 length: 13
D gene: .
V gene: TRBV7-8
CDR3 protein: CASSSRVDTEAFF

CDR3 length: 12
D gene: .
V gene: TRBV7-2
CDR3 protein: CASSPPGYEQYF

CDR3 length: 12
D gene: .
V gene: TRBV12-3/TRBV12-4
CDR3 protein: CASSLRGGGYTF

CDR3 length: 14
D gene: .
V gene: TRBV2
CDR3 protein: CASKPRQGLYGYTF

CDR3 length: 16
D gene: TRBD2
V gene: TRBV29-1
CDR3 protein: CSVGSASGGPGETQYF

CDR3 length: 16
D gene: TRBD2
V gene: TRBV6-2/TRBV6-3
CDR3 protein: CASSLAGGISSYEQYF

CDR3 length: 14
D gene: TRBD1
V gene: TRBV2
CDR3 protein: CASSGDRGRETQYF

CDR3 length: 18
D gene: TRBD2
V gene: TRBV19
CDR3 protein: CASSIEASGGPITDTQYF

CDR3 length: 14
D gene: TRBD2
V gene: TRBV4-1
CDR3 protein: CASSQARLAGKQYF

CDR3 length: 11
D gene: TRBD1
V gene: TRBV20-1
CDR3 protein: CSADRVDTQYF